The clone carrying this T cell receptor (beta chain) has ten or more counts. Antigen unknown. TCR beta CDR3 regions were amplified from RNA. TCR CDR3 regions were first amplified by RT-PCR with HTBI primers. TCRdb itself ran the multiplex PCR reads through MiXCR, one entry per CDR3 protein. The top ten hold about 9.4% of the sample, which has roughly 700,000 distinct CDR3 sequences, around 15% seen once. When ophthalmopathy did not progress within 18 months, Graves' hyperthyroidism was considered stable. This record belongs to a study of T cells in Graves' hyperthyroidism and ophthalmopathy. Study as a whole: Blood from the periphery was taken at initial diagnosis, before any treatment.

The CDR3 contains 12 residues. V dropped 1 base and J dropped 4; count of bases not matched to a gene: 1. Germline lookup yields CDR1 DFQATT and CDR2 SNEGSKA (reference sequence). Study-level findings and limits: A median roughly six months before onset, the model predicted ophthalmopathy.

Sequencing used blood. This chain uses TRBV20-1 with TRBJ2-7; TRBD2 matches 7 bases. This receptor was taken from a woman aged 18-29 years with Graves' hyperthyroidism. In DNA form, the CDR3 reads TGCAGTGCTAGAGGGGAGGGGTACGAGCAGTACTTC. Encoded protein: CSARGEGYEQYF.